These 32 T cell receptor beta chains were all obtained from the same sample, sequenced in a study of early T cells in non-severe SARS-CoV-2 infection. MiXCR was run by TCRdb on the 5' RACE reads, yielding one entry per CDR3 protein. The sample holds 65,000 to 85,000 distinct CDR3 sequences, around 16% seen once. Sequencing input: whole blood. Receptor source: an adult who was a healthcare worker with PCR-confirmed SARS-CoV-2 infection or an uninfected control (not recorded which).

This clonotype is medium-sized. This chain links TRBV7-6 with TRBJ2-3; D is uncertain. CDR3 length: 14 residues. CDR1 is SGHVS, CDR2 FNYEAQ, per germline. Trimming took off 0 bases at V and 3 bases at J, with 7 bases between the two ends. CDR3: CASSLALTTDTQYF. CDR3 coding DNA: TGTGCCAGCAGCTTAGCGCTAACAACAGATACGCAGTATTTT.

This clonotype came up many times. The chain couples TRBV7-2 to TRBJ2-4; TRBD2 matches at 11 bases. Germline lookup yields CDR1 SGHTA and CDR2 FQGNSA. Losses at the gene ends were 5 bases for V and 1 base for J; bases not matched to a gene: 7. The CDR3 is 17 amino acids. DNA for the CDR3: TGTGCCAGCAGCCCCACTCTAGCGGGAGGCGCCAAAAACATTCAGTACTTC. It is translated as CASSPTLAGGAKNIQYF.

This clonotype came up a few times. The chain couples TRBV9 to TRBJ2-7; TRBD1 is a possible D gene (6 bases). V was pared by 0 bases and J by 2 bases, with 18 bases between. Germline V gene lookup returns CDR1 SGDLS and CDR2 YYNGEE. The CDR3 length is 17 residues. CDR3 amino acids: CASSVEEGGSVAYEQYF. The CDR3 region has the DNA TGTGCCAGCAGCGTAGAAGAAGGGGGTAGCGTCGCCTACGAGCAGTACTTC.

This clonotype was counted a few times. The junction departs from the called germline gene at one end, perhaps through a read error. The chain is built from TRBV7-8 and TRBJ2-1; the D gene is possibly TRBD1 (6 bases). Germline CDR1 reads SGHVS; CDR2 reads FQNEAQ. The CDR3 is made up of 19 amino acids. The CDR3: CASSLARGTQLASYNEQFF. The CDR3 nucleotides are TGTGCCAGCAGCTTAGCGAGGGGGACACAGTTGGCATCCTACAATGAGCAGTTTTTC.

This clonotype has only a few counts. The rearrangement joins TRBV19 to TRBJ1-2, with D unclear. The V gene's germline CDR1 is LNHDA and CDR2 SQIVND (reference sequence). The CDR3 totals 13 residues. V lost 9 bases and J lost 2, with 13 bases in between. CDR3 sequence (DNA): TGTGCCAGCACACCGGGAGGGAACTATGGCTACACCTTC. Its translation: CASTPGGNYGYTF.

The V and J genes are TRBV29-1 and TRBJ2-7, with D uncertain. CDR1 is SQVTM, CDR2 ANQGSEA, per germline. With 0 bases removed from V and 0 bases from J, the gap between germline ends came to 6 bases. The CDR3 loop spans 13 amino acids. The CDR3 loop reads CSVEDTSSYEQYF. The CDR3 bases are TGCAGCGTTGAAGATACAAGCTCCTACGAGCAGTACTTC.

The gene calls are TRBV7-2 and TRBJ2-5; 12 nucleotides agree with TRBD2. The CDR3 has 16 residues. V shed 3 bases and J 6 bases; nucleotides not matched to a gene: 8. CDR1 is SGHTA and CDR2 is FQGNSA in the germline V gene. CDR3 protein: CASSFSASGRAQTQYF. The CDR3 nucleotides are TGTGCCAGCAGCTTTTCAGCTAGCGGGAGGGCACAGACCCAGTACTTC.

The rearrangement uses TRBV5-8 and TRBJ2-2; a possible D gene is TRBD1 (6 bases). CDR1 is SGHTS and CDR2 is YDEGEE in the germline V gene. CDR3 length: 14 amino acids. V lost 2 bases to trimming and J lost 5 bases, with 10 bases between them. CDR3 sequence reads: CASSLYRVTGELFF. Here the CDR3 DNA reads TGTGCCAGCAGCTTATACAGGGTGACCGGGGAGCTGTTTTTT.

This clonotype was detected ten times or more. This chain uses TRBV29-1 with TRBJ2-3; no firm D call. The CDR3 is made up of 12 amino acids. Trimming stripped 5 bases from V and 2 bases from J, with 8 bases between. Per the germline V gene, CDR1 is SQVTM and CDR2 is ANQGSEA. The chain's CDR3 is CSVRRTTDTQYF. For the CDR3, the DNA is TGCAGCGTTCGCAGGACCACAGATACGCAGTATTTT.

The rearrangement links TRBV7-3 to TRBJ2-7; D is uncertain. This CDR3 is 14 amino acids long. Trimming removed 7 bases at V and 3 bases at J, with 16 bases between. Germline CDR1 SGHTA, CDR2 FQGTGA. This CDR3 is CASTPPKVIYEQYF. The CDR3 bases are TGTGCCAGCACCCCCCCGAAGGTTATCTACGAGCAGTACTTC.

The rearrangement uses TRBV24-1 and TRBJ2-1; the D is unclear. The germline V gene has CDR1 KGHDR and CDR2 SFDVKD. The CDR3 sequence is 16 residues long. V shed 1 base and J shed 0 bases, with 9 bases lying between them. The CDR3 bases are TGTGCCACCAGTGATTTTTCAGCCAGCTCCTACAATGAGCAGTTCTTC. Translating gives CATSDFSASSYNEQFF.

Only a few counts were recorded for this clonotype. V and J are TRBV20-1 and TRBJ2-1, with 16 bases aligning to TRBD2. V lost 5 bases to trimming and J lost 6 bases; unmatched junction nucleotides: 7. Germline CDR1 is DFQATT and CDR2 is SNEGSKA (reference sequence). The CDR3 loop spans 16 amino acids. CDR3 coding DNA: TGCAGTGCTTCGGGACTAGCGGGGGGGCCATTCAATGAGCAGTTCTTC. Protein sequence: CSASGLAGGPFNEQFF.

This clonotype occurred a few times. This CDR3 reads CASSSPLNNEQFF. CDR3 nucleotides: TGTGCCAGCAGTTCCCCCCTCAACAATGAGCAGTTCTTC. The chain is built from TRBV6-5 and TRBJ2-1, with D hard to call. This CDR3 contains 13 residues. CDR1 and CDR2 (germline): MNHEY, SVGAGI. Trimming took 4 bases from V and 5 from J, leaving 9 bases between them.

In this sample, this clonotype turned up many times. V gene TRBV10-3 combines with J gene TRBJ2-3, with D possibly TRBD1 on 6 matching bases. CDR1 is ENHRY and CDR2 is SYGVKD in the germline V gene. The ends were cut back, 4 bases at V and 6 bases at J, with 14 bases in the middle. The CDR3 covers 14 residues. This CDR3 is CAISALGAMDTQYF. For the CDR3, the DNA is TGTGCCATCAGTGCTCTGGGGGCGATGGATACGCAGTATTTT.

This clonotype was counted ten times or more. This chain uses TRBV28 with TRBJ2-5, with D tentatively TRBD1 (5 bases). This CDR3 has 14 amino acids. Germline CDR1 is MDHEN and CDR2 is SYDVKM. Deletions cut 3 bases from V and 1 base from J, with 9 bases between. The CDR3 bases are TGTGCCAGCAGTTTTGGAGACAGCCAAGAGACCCAGTACTTC. It yields the protein CASSFGDSQETQYF.

The chain joins TRBV10-1 to TRBJ2-1, with D unresolved. Trimming removed 1 base at V and 0 bases at J, with 16 bases between. CDR3 size: 18 residues. Germline V gives CDR1 WNHNN, CDR2 SYGVQD (reference sequence). The CDR3 DNA follows: TGCGCCAGCAGTGAGTTCAGTAGGGTCGCTCTCTCCTACAATGAGCAGTTCTTC. This translates into CASSEFSRVALSYNEQFF.

This clonotype was seen many times. The V gene is TRBV12-3 or TRBV12-4, the J gene TRBJ1-3; D call uncertain. The CDR3 loop spans 12 amino acids. Trimming removed 6 bases from V and 4 bases from J, with 7 bases in between. Written as DNA, the CDR3 is TGTGCCAGCAGCTTCCTCGGAAACACCATATATTTT. Protein: CASSFLGNTIYF.

This chain uses TRBV10-1 with TRBJ1-2, with D uncertain. The germline CDR1 and CDR2 sequences are WNHNN and SYGVQD (reference sequence). CDR3 length equals 17 residues. The V and J ends lost 6 bases and 4 bases respectively, with 24 bases between them. The CDR3 sequence is CASRVSARGNRLYGYTF. The CDR3 DNA reads as TGCGCCAGCAGAGTCTCCGCACGTGGGAACAGACTCTATGGCTACACCTTC.

This clonotype came up once. The DNA of the CDR3 is TGTGCCAGCAGTCGCCAGGACAGGGGAGCCTATGGCTACACCTTC. Residues: CASSRQDRGAYGYTF. The chain employs TRBV6-5 and TRBJ1-2, with 9 bases fitting TRBD1. V shed 5 bases and J 4 bases; nucleotides not matched to a gene: 8. This CDR3 is 15 amino acids long. Germline values: CDR1 MNHEY, CDR2 SVGAGI.

This clonotype appeared a few times. For the CDR3, the DNA is TGTGCCAGCAGCTTGGCGCGACGGGTGTACACTGAAGCTTTCTTT. This gives the protein CASSLARRVYTEAFF. The genes are TRBV5-5 and TRBJ1-1; D gene unclear. The V gene lost 0 bases and the J gene lost 3 bases, with 12 bases spanning the gap. This CDR3 spans 15 amino acids. Germline values: CDR1 SGHKS, CDR2 YYEKEE (reference sequence).

This clonotype was recorded at least ten times. The CDR3 region is CASSDDYEQYF. The DNA for the CDR3 is TGTGCCAGCAGTGACGACTACGAGCAGTACTTC. The chain links TRBV6-4 to TRBJ2-7; D gene ambiguous. Per the germline V gene, CDR1 is MRHNA and CDR2 is SNTAGT. This CDR3 region has 11 residues. The V and J ends lost 2 bases and 3 bases respectively, with 2 bases between them.

This clonotype was counted only a few times. The gene calls are TRBV6-1 and TRBJ2-5; 8 nucleotides line up with TRBD1. The CDR3 is 15 residues long. CDR1 MNHNS and CDR2 SASEGT come from the germline V gene. V lost 3 bases, J lost 5 bases, and 8 bases stayed unmatched. The CDR3 reads CASSEQGAAVETQYF. The CDR3, as DNA: TGTGCCAGCAGTGAGCAGGGGGCTGCTGTGGAGACCCAGTACTTC.

The chain uses TRBV19 and TRBJ1-4; D gene unclear. Germline V gene lookup returns CDR1 LNHDA and CDR2 SQIVND (reference sequence). Trimming took 4 bases from V and 1 from J, leaving 13 bases between them. This CDR3 contains 16 residues. The CDR3 coding sequence is TGTGCCAGTAGTACCGGACGGATTATAACTAATGAAAAACTGTTTTTT. Protein sequence: CASSTGRIITNEKLFF.

At least ten counts were recorded for this clonotype. This chain connects TRBV19 to TRBJ2-5; 10 bases fit TRBD2. CDR1 and CDR2 from the germline V gene are LNHDA and SQIVND (reference sequence). The CDR3 is made up of 14 amino acids. The V and J ends lost 8 bases and 3 bases, in that order; junction bases with no gene match: 6. The CDR3 reads CASRAGTSEETQYF. CDR3 sequence (DNA): TGTGCCAGTCGTGCCGGGACTAGCGAAGAGACCCAGTACTTC.

The V gene is TRBV20-1, the J gene TRBJ2-7; D is unresolved. The germline V gene encodes CDR1 DFQATT and CDR2 SNEGSKA (reference sequence). V shed 1 base and J shed 3 bases, with 16 bases lying between them. This CDR3 region has 15 residues. The CDR3 nucleotides are TGCAGTGCTAGAGGCCCACAATTTATTCTCTACGAGCAGTACTTC. Amino acids: CSARGPQFILYEQYF.

This clonotype was counted between two and nine times. The chain joins TRBV5-1 to TRBJ2-3, with TRBD1 as a possible D gene (7 bases). Trimming took off 4 bases at V and 0 bases at J, with 12 bases between the two ends. Germline V gene sequence: CDR1 SGHRS, CDR2 YFSETQ. CDR3 size: 15 residues. This CDR3 reads CASSQTGRSTDTQYF. As DNA, the CDR3 is TGCGCCAGCAGCCAGACAGGGAGGAGCACAGATACGCAGTATTTT.

V is TRBV3-1 and J is TRBJ1-3; D gene unclear. The CDR3 is made up of 14 amino acids. Trimming cost V 5 bases and J 0 bases, with 8 bases left between them. The germline V gene has CDR1 LGHDT and CDR2 YNNKEL (reference sequence). As DNA, the CDR3 is TGTGCCAGCAGCTCGACTAGCTCTGGAAACACCATATATTTT. Translation: CASSSTSSGNTIYF.

At least ten counts were recorded for this clonotype. The CDR3 spells CSVEVSGSPYEQYF. The CDR3 DNA follows: TGCAGCGTTGAAGTCTCAGGCTCTCCCTACGAGCAGTACTTC. The chain joins TRBV29-1 to TRBJ2-7; D is unresolved. The V and J ends lost 1 base and 2 bases respectively, with 12 bases between them. CDR3 size: 14 residues. Germline-derived CDR1 and CDR2 are SQVTM and ANQGSEA.

The V gene is TRBV5-1, the J gene TRBJ1-5; perhaps TRBD1 as D (5 bases). CDR1 is SGHRS and CDR2 is YFSETQ in the germline V gene. V was trimmed by 0 bases and J by 4 bases, leaving 11 bases between them. CDR3 length: 15 amino acids. For the CDR3, the DNA is TGCGCCAGCAGCTTGGGGGACCTTCCAAATCAGCCCCAGCATTTT. This translates into CASSLGDLPNQPQHF.

This clonotype was counted ten times or more. The genes are TRBV20-1 and TRBJ2-1, with D perhaps TRBD2 (7 bases). The CDR3 spans 15 residues. V lost 3 bases, J lost 8 bases, and 20 bases lay in between. Germline V gene sequence: CDR1 DFQATT, CDR2 SNEGSKA (reference sequence). DNA for the CDR3: TGCAGTGCTAGCGGGGGCAGGGCGGGGGCCGATGAGCAGTTCTTC. This sequence encodes CSASGGRAGADEQFF.

This clonotype appeared many times. The chain carries TRBV29-1 and TRBJ1-2; 9 nucleotides line up with TRBD1. CDR1 is SQVTM and CDR2 is ANQGSEA in the germline V gene. This CDR3 is 13 amino acids long. Trimming removed 6 bases from V and 2 bases from J; junction bases left unmatched: 4. In nucleotides, the CDR3 is TGCAGCGTGGGGGACAGGGTCAACTATGGCTACACCTTC. Amino acids: CSVGDRVNYGYTF. The entire variable domain, with the rest obtained from reference TRBV29-1 and TRBJ1-2, is as follows: SAVISQKPSRDICQRGTSLTIQCQVDSQVTMMFWYRQQPGQSLTLIATANQGSEATYESGFVIDKFPISRPNLTFSTLTVSNMSPEDSSIYLCSVGDRVNYGYTFGSGTRLTVV.

In this sample, this clonotype turned up many times. The rearrangement uses TRBV9 and TRBJ2-1; TRBD2 aligns across 8 bases. The CDR3 spans 16 residues. CDR1 is SGDLS, CDR2 YYNGEE, per germline. J gave up 0 bases and V 2 bases, and 4 bases lay outside the gene matches. Written as DNA, the CDR3 is TGTGCCAGCAGCGTTAGCGGGGCCAGCTCCTACAATGAGCAGTTCTTC. This codes for CASSVSGASSYNEQFF.